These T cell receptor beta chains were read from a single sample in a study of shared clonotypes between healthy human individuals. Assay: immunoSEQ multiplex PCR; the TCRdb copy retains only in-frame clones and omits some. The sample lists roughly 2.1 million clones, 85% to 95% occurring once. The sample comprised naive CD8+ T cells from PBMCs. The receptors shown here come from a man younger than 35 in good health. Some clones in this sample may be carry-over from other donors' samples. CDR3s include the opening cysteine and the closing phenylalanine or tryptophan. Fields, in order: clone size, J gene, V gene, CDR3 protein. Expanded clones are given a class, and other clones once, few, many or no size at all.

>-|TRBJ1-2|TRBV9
CASSVGDRTGGYGYTF
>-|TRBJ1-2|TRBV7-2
CASSAVSSYGYTF
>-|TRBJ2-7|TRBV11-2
CASSLGDSTYEQYF
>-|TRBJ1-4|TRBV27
CASSLSWGREEKLFF
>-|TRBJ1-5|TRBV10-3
CAISESAGYQPQHF
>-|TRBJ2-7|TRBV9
CASSSGQGYYEQYF
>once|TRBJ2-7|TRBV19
CASSIDGDRGREQYF
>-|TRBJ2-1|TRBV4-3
CASSPDLPRRNEQFF
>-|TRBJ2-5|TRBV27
CASRARGQETQYF
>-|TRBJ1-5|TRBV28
CASYTPRATGNQPQHF
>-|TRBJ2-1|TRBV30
CAWRGGTGVIIEQFF
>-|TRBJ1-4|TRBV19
CASREATNEKLFF
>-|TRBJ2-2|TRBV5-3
CARSLAGGNTGELFF
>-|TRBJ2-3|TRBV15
CATSRDGNVGDTQYF
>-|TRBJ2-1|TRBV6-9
CASSPAPGTSECNEQFF
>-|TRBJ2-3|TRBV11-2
CASSLGGGGTDTQYF
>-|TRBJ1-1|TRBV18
CASSPPEGSTEAFF
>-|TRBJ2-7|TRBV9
CASSVGGTSSTYEQYF
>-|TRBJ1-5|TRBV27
CASSPWTDYQPQHF
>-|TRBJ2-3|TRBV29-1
CSGWVSTDTQYF
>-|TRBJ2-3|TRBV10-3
CAIRVADTQYF
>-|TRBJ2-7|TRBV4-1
CASSQWRAGTDTYEQYF
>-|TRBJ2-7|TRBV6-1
CATLGGLGYEQYF
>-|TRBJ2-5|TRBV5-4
CATQGGERETQYF
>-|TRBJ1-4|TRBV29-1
CSVGTGDNEKLFF
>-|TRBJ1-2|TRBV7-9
CASSLAGADGYTF
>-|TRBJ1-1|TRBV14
CASSQDTLWVNTEAFF
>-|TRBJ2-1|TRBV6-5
CASSYLGWQFF
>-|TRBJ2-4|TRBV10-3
CAISEPAGFGKNIQYF
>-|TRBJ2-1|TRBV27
CASSSGTSPRYNEQFF
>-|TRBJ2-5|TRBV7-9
CALGQQSHQETQYF
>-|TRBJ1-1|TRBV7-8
CASSPEGRVTEAFF
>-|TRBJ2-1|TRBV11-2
CASSLASRGGSYNEQFF
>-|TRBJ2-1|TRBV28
CASSTGGSRDEQFF
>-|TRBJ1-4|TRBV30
CAWSIGQALNEKLFF
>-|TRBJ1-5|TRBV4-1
CASSQRDRGDQPQHF
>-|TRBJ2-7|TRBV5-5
CASSLFLEPYEQYF
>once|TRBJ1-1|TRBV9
CASSSRPGQGEANTEAFF
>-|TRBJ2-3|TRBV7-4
CASTTRPRSTSTDTQYF
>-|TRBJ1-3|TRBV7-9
CASSLGLSGNTIYF
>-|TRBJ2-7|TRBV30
CAWSLPLPKGGLYEQYF
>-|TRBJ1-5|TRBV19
CASSTTLSTGWEPQHF
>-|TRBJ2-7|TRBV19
CASSIDRDIGSDEQYF
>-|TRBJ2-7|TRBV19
CASSSRVFDEQYF